This T cell receptor (beta chain) was sequenced in a study of blood T cell repertoires in COVID-19. Sequenced by immunoSEQ multiplex PCR; TCRdb stores in-frame clones only, minus some. The sample has hundreds of thousands of clones, roughly four fifths seen once. CDR3 length: 13 amino acids. The V gene's germline CDR1 is MNHEY and CDR2 SVGAGI. The V gene lost 5 bases and the J gene lost 10 bases, with 18 bases spanning the gap. This chain links TRBV6-5 with TRBJ2-7; weak D call: TRBD1 (5 bases). This clonotype was sampled from a woman aged 70-85 years with acute or convalescent COVID-19. Material: peripheral blood. The CDR3, as DNA: TGTGCCAGCAGTCTCGGACAAGGGTACTCTCAGTACTTC. It is translated as CASSLGQGYSQYF.